Presented here are 20 T cell receptor beta chains from one specimen sequenced in a study of identical twins. One entry per CDR3 protein, called by TCRdb with MiXCR from the 5' RACE reads. The table records 1.5 million to 2 million distinct CDR3 sequences, roughly a third of them present only once. The sequencing sample was made of cord blood. The receptors were gathered from a newborn girl in good health.

Only one count was recorded for this clonotype. V gene TRBV20-1 combines with J gene TRBJ2-1, with D unclear. The CDR3 sequence is 14 residues long. Deletions cut 3 bases from V and 4 bases from J, with 13 bases between. Germline V gives CDR1 DFQATT, CDR2 SNEGSKA (reference sequence). The CDR3 sequence is CSARDGPPYNEQFF. For the CDR3, the DNA is TGCAGTGCTAGGGATGGACCCCCTTACAATGAGCAGTTCTTC.

The chain couples TRBV7-8 to TRBJ1-1; perhaps TRBD1 as D (6 bases). This CDR3 region has 15 residues. The germline gives CDR1 SGHVS, CDR2 FQNEAQ. The V end was cut by 5 bases, the J end by 1 base, with 14 bases between. CDR3 sequence (DNA): TGTGCCAGCAGCAAATACAGGGTCGGGAACACTGAAGCTTTCTTT. Protein sequence: CASSKYRVGNTEAFF.

The V call is TRBV7-9, the J call TRBJ2-3, with D possibly TRBD2 on 6 matching bases. V was trimmed by 11 bases and J by 3 bases, leaving 12 bases between them. CDR3 size: 12 residues. The germline CDR1 and CDR2 sequences are SEHNR and FQNEAQ (reference sequence). The CDR3 DNA reads TGTGCCGGAGGGCTAGCGACAGATACGCAGTATTTT. Translation gives CAGGLATDTQYF.

With respect to this clonotype: One junction end disagrees with the germline gene, perhaps due to a read error. The CDR3 reads CASSIGTGAYGQYF. CDR3 DNA sequence: TGTGCCAGCAGCATAGGGACAGGGGCCTACGGGCAGTACTTC. V usage is TRBV3-1 and J usage is TRBJ2-1; 10 bases line up with TRBD1. The end of the DNA fits TRBJ2-7 better, so the J call may be wrong. Per the germline V gene, CDR1 is LGHDT and CDR2 is YNNKEL (reference sequence). This CDR3 contains 14 residues.

The J gene is TRBJ2-1, the V gene TRBV12-3 or TRBV12-4, with 11 nucleotides matching TRBD1. V trimming: 4 bases; J trimming: 8 bases; junction bases outside the gene matches: 7. This CDR3 is built from 15 residues. The CDR3 sequence: CASSSGQGAVDEQFF. CDR3 DNA sequence: TGTGCCAGCAGTTCCGGACAGGGGGCGGTCGATGAGCAGTTCTTC.

V is TRBV6-2 or TRBV6-3 and J is TRBJ2-1; 15 nucleotides align to TRBD2. The CDR3 is 15 amino acids. V lost 6 bases, J lost 8 bases, and 5 bases stayed unmatched. The germline CDR1 and CDR2 sequences are MNHEY and SVGEGT. The CDR3 DNA sequence: TGTGCCAGCAGGGGACTAGCGGGGGGTATCTATGAGCAGTTCTTC. Protein: CASRGLAGGIYEQFF.

This rearrangement joins TRBV20-1 to TRBJ1-2; tentative D call: TRBD1 (5 bases). Germline CDR1 reads DFQATT; CDR2 reads SNEGSKA (reference sequence). The V end was cut by 1 base, the J end by 1 base, with 10 bases between. The CDR3 extends over 14 amino acids. The CDR3 DNA follows: TGCAGTGCTAGAGTCCCGGGGCTTAACTATGGCTACACCTTC. Its translation is CSARVPGLNYGYTF.

The V and J genes are TRBV13 and TRBJ2-1; 7 bases align to TRBD1. With 2 bases clipped from V and 8 bases from J, the junction kept 12 bases outside the gene matches. The CDR3 sequence is 16 residues long. In germline, CDR1 is PRHDT, CDR2 FYEKMQ (reference sequence). The DNA of the CDR3 is TGTGCCAGCAGCTTACCGACAGGGCGGCTACCGGATGAGCAGTTCTTC. The encoded protein is CASSLPTGRLPDEQFF.

The rearrangement links TRBV19 to TRBJ2-7; D uncertain. The CDR3 totals 12 residues. V was shortened by 6 bases and J by 4 bases, with 10 bases between the two germline ends. Germline CDR1 and CDR2: LNHDA and SQIVND (reference sequence). CDR3 residues: CASRADPYEQYF. The CDR3 nucleotides read TGTGCCAGTAGGGCGGATCCTTACGAGCAGTACTTC.

This clonotype was seen ten or more times. V gene TRBV20-1 combines with J gene TRBJ2-1, with TRBD1 as a possible D gene (5 bases). Germline V gives CDR1 DFQATT, CDR2 SNEGSKA (reference sequence). This CDR3 has 13 amino acids. V gave up 3 bases and J gave up 3 bases, with 9 bases separating them. CDR3 protein: CSARADNYNEQFF. Here the CDR3 DNA reads TGCAGTGCTAGGGCGGACAACTACAATGAGCAGTTCTTC.

This clonotype was observed a few times. V is TRBV9 and J is TRBJ2-7; 8 positions match TRBD2. The trim removed 3 bases at V and 0 bases at J, leaving 2 bases unmatched. In germline, CDR1 is SGDLS, CDR2 YYNGEE. This CDR3 contains 14 residues. CDR3: CASSGLAFSYEQYF. The CDR3 nucleotides are TGTGCCAGCAGCGGACTAGCGTTCTCCTACGAGCAGTACTTC.

The chain uses TRBV4-1 and TRBJ1-2, with D uncertain. The CDR3 spans 13 residues. Germline CDR1 is MGHRA and CDR2 is YSYEKL. Deletions cut 6 bases from V and 4 bases from J, with 12 bases between. CDR3 DNA sequence: TGCGCCAGCAGTTCAACTCGACTCTATGGCTACACCTTC. This codes for CASSSTRLYGYTF.

The chain uses TRBV4-1 and TRBJ1-1, with D tentatively TRBD1 (6 bases). V dropped 4 bases and J dropped 2 bases, with 14 bases sitting between them. Germline V lookup: CDR1 MGHRA, CDR2 YSYEKL. The CDR3 spans 15 residues. In nucleotides, the CDR3 is TGCGCCAGCAGCCTCGGTCCACAGGGAAACACTGAAGCTTTCTTT. Translation: CASSLGPQGNTEAFF.

This clonotype was seen a few times. The CDR3 region is CASSLRDGDNYGYTF. The CDR3 coding sequence is TGTGCCAGCAGCCTCCGGGACGGAGATAACTATGGCTACACCTTC. The rearrangement uses TRBV7-8 and TRBJ1-2, with TRBD1 as a possible D gene (5 bases). The CDR3 covers 15 residues. CDR1 and CDR2 (germline): SGHVS, FQNEAQ. Trimming shortened V by 5 bases and J by 1 base, and 14 bases separated the two germline ends.

The chain is built from TRBV6-6 and TRBJ2-5; 7 bases match TRBD2. From germline, CDR1 is MNHNY and CDR2 SVGAGI (reference sequence). The CDR3 consists of 16 residues. The junction had 9 bases not matched to a gene; V was cut back by 2 bases and J by 3 bases. The DNA of the CDR3 is TGTGCCAGCAGTTACCCGACTTACGGGGGGAAAGAGACCCAGTACTTC. Amino acid sequence: CASSYPTYGGKETQYF.

This chain joins TRBV7-2 and TRBJ2-2; TRBD2 aligns across 9 bases. The ends lost 1 base at V and 4 bases at J; junction bases unmatched: 16. CDR1 is SGHTA and CDR2 is FQGNSA in the germline V gene. The CDR3 contains 20 residues. CDR3 in amino acids: CASSLVNWREGPRSTGELFF. For the CDR3, the DNA is TGTGCCAGCAGCTTAGTAAACTGGCGGGAGGGCCCTCGAAGCACCGGGGAGCTGTTTTTT.

The genes are TRBV12-3 or TRBV12-4 and TRBJ2-3; TRBD2 matches at 10 bases. This CDR3 comprises 16 residues. The V gene end was trimmed by 3 bases and the J gene end by 3 bases; junction bases not matched to a gene: 6. CDR3: CASSFGGLATTDTQYF. The CDR3, as DNA: TGTGCCAGCAGTTTCGGGGGACTAGCGACGACAGATACGCAGTATTTT.

This clonotype was detected a few times. This chain joins TRBV15 and TRBJ1-2; D not certain. This CDR3 is 18 amino acids long. Between the trimmed V and J ends, which lost 0 bases and 2 bases, there was a span of 19 bases. Per germline, CDR1 LNHNV and CDR2 YYDKDF (reference sequence). The CDR3 loop reads CATSRDWPGAPTNYGYTF. The CDR3 bases are TGTGCCACCAGCAGAGATTGGCCCGGTGCCCCTACAAACTATGGCTACACCTTC.

The chain joins TRBV20-1 to TRBJ1-2; 7 bases line up with TRBD1. J was trimmed by 8 bases and V by 4 bases; bases with no gene match: 13. The CDR3 totals 14 residues. CDR1 is DFQATT and CDR2 is SNEGSKA in the germline V gene (reference sequence). The DNA of the CDR3 is TGCAGTGCTAAAAGCTTCGACAGGGTGGAGGGCTACACCTTC. Its protein product is CSAKSFDRVEGYTF.

The rearrangement joins TRBV10-3 to TRBJ1-1, with D tentatively TRBD1 (6 bases). Germline CDR1 and CDR2: ENHRY and SYGVKD. Trimming removed 6 bases from V and 3 bases from J, with 11 bases in between. This CDR3 is 13 amino acids long. The CDR3 region has the DNA TGTGCCATCAGAACACAGGGAGACACTGAAGCTTTCTTT. Amino acids: CAIRTQGDTEAFF.